The TCR beta chain described here comes from a study of T cell responses to AZD1222 COVID-19 vaccine. General study points: Dominant CD4 TCR responses targeted spike regions 160-218 and 743-854. All repertoire sampling was performed exclusively after the peak T cell response. Reportedly, nearly half the spike-specific TCRs target unmutated variant regions. Females made up more of the donors, who were largely white British, and clonal diversity may have come out too low.

The method was immunoSEQ multiplex PCR; TCRdb's version includes in-frame clones alone and lacks a portion of them. The sample comprises approximately 270,000 clones, about 94% of which are singletons, and around 0.5% rests with the top ten. In regard to this clone: Its antigen is unknown.

This specimen was peripheral blood, taken 28 days after the second AZD1222 dose. The TCR originated in an adult who received the AZD1222 COVID-19 vaccine.

The CDR3 DNA is TGTGCCAGCAACGGACAGGGACGGGCCGGGGAGCTGTTTTTT. This codes for CASNGQGRAGELFF. This chain uses TRBV5-4 with TRBJ2-2, with 8 bases fitting TRBD1. Germline lookup yields CDR1 SGHNT and CDR2 YYREEE (reference sequence). After removal of 6 bases from V and 6 bases from J, the junction contained 7 bases not matched to a gene. This CDR3 spans 14 amino acids.